This T cell receptor (beta chain) was captured by sequencing in a study of T-cell reconstitution after alpha-beta-depleted transplantation in children. Germline-derived CDR1 and CDR2 are ENHRY and SYGVKD. This CDR3 is built from 15 residues. Trimming pared 7 bases from V and 2 bases from J, leaving 14 bases between. A word on this clonotype: Antigen unknown.

Study observations and caveats: The origin of high day-60 TCRbeta diversity in some patients lay in surviving recipient T cells and thymic progenitors. By one year post-transplant, T-cell counts and diversity largely arose from T cells that were newly produced. At around two months after transplant, the alpha-beta T cells were reportedly derived from several hundred expanded clones that came from non-depleted graft cells.

During its preparation, the TCRbeta library received unique molecular identifiers. TCRdb fed the PCR reads into MiXCR, producing one record per CDR3 protein. Of almost 600,000 distinct CDR3 sequences in the sample, around 27% were seen once. The source is a boy under two years old with Wiskott-Aldrich syndrome, due to receive a stem cell transplant. The chain is built from TRBV10-3 and TRBJ2-2; D might be TRBD2 (6 bases). This specimen consisted of PBMCs, obtained before TCRalphabeta/CD19-depleted stem cell transplant. CDR3 nucleotide sequence: TGTGCCATCACCGCGGGACTTTCAAACACCGGGGAGCTGTTTTTT. The encoded protein is CAITAGLSNTGELFF.